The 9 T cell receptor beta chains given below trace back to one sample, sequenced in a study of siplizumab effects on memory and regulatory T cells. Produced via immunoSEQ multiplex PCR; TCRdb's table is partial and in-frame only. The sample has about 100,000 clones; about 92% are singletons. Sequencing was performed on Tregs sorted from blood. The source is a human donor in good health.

For the CDR3, the DNA is TGTGCCACCAGCAGAGATGGCGGAGACTACACCTTC. Protein: CATSRDGGDYTF. J is TRBJ1-2 and V is TRBV15; D remains unclear. V lost 0 bases and J 10 bases, leaving 9 bases between the germline ends. The CDR3 is 12 residues long. CDR1 and CDR2 (germline): LNHNV, YYDKDF (reference sequence).

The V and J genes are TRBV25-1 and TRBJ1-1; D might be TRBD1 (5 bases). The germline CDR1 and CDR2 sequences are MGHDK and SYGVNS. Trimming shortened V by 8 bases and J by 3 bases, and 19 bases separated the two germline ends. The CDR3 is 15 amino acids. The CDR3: CASGKSTGPDTEAFF. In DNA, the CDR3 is TGTGCCAGCGGGAAAAGCACGGGACCGGACACTGAAGCTTTCTTT.

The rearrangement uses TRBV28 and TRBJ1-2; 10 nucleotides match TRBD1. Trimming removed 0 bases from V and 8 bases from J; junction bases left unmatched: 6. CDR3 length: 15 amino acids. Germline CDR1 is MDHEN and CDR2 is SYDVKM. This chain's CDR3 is CASSLWSGTGEGYTF. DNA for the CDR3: TGTGCCAGCAGTTTATGGAGCGGGACAGGGGAAGGCTACACCTTC.

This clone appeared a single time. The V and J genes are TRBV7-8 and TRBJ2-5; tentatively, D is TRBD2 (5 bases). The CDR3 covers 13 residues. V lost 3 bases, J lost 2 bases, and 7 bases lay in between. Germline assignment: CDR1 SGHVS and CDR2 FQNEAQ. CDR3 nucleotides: TGTGCCAGCAGCTTCCGGGGACAAGAGACCCAGTACTTC. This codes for CASSFRGQETQYF. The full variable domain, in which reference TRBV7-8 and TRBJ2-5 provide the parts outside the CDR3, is GAGVSQSPRYKVAKRGQDVALRCDPISGHVSLFWYQQALGQGPEFLTYFQNEAQLDKSGLPSDRFFAERPEGSVSTLKIQRTQQEDSAVYLCASSFRGQETQYFGPGTRLLVL.

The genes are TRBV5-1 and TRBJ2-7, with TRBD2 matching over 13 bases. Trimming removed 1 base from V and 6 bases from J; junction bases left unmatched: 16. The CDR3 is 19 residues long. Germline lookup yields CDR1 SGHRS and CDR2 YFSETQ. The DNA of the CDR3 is TGCGCCAGCAGCTTGCCGAATGAACTAGCGGGAGGGACAGGGTTCGAGCAGTACTTC. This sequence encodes CASSLPNELAGGTGFEQYF. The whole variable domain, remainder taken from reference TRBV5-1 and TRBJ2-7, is KAGVTQTPRYLIKTRGQQVTLSCSPISGHRSVSWYQQTPGQGLQFLFEYFSETQRNKGNFPGRFSGRQFSNSRSEMNVSTLELGDSALYLCASSLPNELAGGTGFEQYFGPGTRLTVT.

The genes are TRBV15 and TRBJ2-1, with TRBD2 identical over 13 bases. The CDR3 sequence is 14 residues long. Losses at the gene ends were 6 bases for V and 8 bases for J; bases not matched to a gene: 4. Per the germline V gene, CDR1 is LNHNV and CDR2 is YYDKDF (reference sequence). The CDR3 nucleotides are TGTGCCACCAGAACTAGCGGGAGGGGGCATGAGCAGTTCTTC. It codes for CATRTSGRGHEQFF.

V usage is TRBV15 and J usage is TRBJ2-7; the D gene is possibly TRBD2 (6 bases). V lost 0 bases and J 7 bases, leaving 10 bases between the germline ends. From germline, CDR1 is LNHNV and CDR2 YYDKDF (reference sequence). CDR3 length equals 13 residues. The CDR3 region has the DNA TGTGCCACCAGCAGAGATGGGGGGTTAGAGCAGTACTTC. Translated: CATSRDGGLEQYF. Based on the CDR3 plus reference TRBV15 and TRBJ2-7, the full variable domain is DAMVIQNPRYQVTQFGKPVTLSCSQTLNHNVMYWYQQKSSQAPKLLFHYYDKDFNNEADTPDNFQSRRPNTSFCFLDIRSPGLGDTAMYLCATSRDGGLEQYFGPGTRLTVT.

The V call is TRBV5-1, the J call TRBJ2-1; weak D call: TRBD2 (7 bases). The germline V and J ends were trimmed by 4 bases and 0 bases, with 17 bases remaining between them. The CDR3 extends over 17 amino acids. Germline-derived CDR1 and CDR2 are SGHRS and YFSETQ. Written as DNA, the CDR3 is TGCGCCAGCAGCCGTATCGCGGGGGCAAGCTCCTACAATGAGCAGTTCTTC. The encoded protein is CASSRIAGASSYNEQFF.

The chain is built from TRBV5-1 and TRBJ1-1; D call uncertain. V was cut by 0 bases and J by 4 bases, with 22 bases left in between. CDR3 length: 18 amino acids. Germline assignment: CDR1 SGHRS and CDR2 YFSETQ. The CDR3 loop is CASSLVLRADIPGTEAFF. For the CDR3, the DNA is TGCGCCAGCAGCTTGGTCTTGCGGGCAGATATCCCAGGCACTGAAGCTTTCTTT.